The present T cell receptor beta chain was sequenced within a study of cytomegalovirus exposure and HLA in healthy donors. Overall study results and limits: A missense variant in DCLRE1C was later tied to TCR beta V- and J-gene trimming.

V shed 3 bases, J shed 4 bases, and the junction held 11 bases outside the gene matches. Looked up from germline, CDR1 is LNHDA and CDR2 is SQIVND (reference sequence). The CDR3 runs to 17 residues. Notes on this clone: Its specificity is not known.

PCR used 60 Vbeta primers and 13 Jbeta primers. TCRdb's copy holds only in-frame clones and misses some; the assay was immunoSEQ multiplex PCR. The sample has 90,000 or so clones, about 79% seen once; the top ten hold roughly 6%. This chain joins TRBV19 and TRBJ1-1; 10 bases are a match to TRBD1. This sequence originates from a female donor in good health and CMV-seronegative. Sequenced input: PBMCs. For the CDR3, the DNA is TGTGCCAGTAGTATGAGTTCCCGACAGGGGGCGGTCACTGAAGCTTTCTTT. It translates to CASSMSSRQGAVTEAFF.